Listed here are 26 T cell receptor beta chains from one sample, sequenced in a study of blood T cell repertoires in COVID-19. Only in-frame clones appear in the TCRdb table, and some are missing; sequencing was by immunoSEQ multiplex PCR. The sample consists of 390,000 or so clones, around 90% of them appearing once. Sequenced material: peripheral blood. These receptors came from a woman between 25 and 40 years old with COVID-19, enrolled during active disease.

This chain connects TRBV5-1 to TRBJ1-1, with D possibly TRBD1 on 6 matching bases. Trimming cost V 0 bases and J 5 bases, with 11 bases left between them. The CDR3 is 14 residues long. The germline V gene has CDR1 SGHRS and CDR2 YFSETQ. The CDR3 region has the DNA TGCGCCAGCAGCTTGGATCAGAGGGGGACTGAAGCTTTCTTT. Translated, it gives CASSLDQRGTEAFF.

CDR3 DNA sequence: TGTGCCAGCAGCTCTGGTCAGGGATATGGCTACACCTTC. Translating gives CASSSGQGYGYTF. This sequence joins TRBV3-1 (or the pseudogene TRBV3-2) and TRBJ1-2, with a possible D match to TRBD1 (5 bases). The CDR3 loop spans 13 amino acids. The germline V gene has CDR1 LGHDT and CDR2 YNNKEL (reference sequence). The V end lost 5 bases, the J end lost 5 bases, and 12 bases lay between the germline ends.

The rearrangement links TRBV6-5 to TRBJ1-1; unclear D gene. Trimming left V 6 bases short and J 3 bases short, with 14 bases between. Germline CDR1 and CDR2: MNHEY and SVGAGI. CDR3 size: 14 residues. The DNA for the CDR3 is TGTGCCAGCAGCCCCCGCGAGATCTACACTGAAGCTTTCTTT. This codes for CASSPREIYTEAFF.

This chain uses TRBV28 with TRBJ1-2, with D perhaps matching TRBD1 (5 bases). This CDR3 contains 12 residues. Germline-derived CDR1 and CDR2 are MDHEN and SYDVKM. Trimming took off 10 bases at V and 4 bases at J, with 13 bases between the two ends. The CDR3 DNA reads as TGTGCCACCAACGGGGGATTCTATGGCTACACCTTC. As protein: CATNGGFYGYTF.

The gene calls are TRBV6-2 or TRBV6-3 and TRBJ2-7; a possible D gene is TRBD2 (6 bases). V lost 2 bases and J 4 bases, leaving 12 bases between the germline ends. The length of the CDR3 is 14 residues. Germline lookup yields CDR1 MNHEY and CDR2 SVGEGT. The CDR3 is CASSYEEGDYEQYV. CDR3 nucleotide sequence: TGTGCCAGCAGTTACGAGGAGGGCGATTACGAGCAGTACGTC.

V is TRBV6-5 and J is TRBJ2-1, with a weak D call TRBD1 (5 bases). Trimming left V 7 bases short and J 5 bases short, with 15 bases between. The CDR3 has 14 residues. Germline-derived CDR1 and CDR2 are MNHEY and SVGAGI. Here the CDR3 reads CASNGHRTNNEQFF. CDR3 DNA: TGTGCCAGCAATGGGCACAGGACGAACAATGAGCAGTTCTTC.

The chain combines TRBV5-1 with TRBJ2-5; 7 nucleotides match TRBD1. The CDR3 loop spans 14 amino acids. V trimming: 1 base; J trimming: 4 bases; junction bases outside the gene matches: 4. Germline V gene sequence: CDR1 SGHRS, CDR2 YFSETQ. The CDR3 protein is CASSLTGAGETQYF. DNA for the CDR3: TGCGCCAGCAGCTTGACAGGGGCCGGAGAGACCCAGTACTTC.

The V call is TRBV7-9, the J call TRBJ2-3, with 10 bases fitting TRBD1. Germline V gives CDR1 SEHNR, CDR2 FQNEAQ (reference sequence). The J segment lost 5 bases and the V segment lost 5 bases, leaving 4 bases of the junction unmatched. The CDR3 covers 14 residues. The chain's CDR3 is CASSIGQGGDTQYF. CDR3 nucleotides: TGTGCCAGCAGCATAGGACAGGGGGGAGATACGCAGTATTTT.

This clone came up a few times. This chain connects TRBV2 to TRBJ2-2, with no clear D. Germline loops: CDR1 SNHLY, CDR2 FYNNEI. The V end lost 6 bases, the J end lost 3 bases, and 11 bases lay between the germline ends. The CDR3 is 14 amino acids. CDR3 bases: TGTGCCAGCAGGGGTCCTGGAGACACCGGGGAGCTGTTTTTT. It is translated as CASRGPGDTGELFF.

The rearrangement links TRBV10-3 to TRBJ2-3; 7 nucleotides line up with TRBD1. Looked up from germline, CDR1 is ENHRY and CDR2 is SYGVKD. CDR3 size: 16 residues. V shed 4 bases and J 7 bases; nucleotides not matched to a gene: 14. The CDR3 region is CAISGNRGLGEYTQYF. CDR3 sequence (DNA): TGTGCCATCAGTGGAAACAGGGGCTTGGGGGAATATACGCAGTATTTT.

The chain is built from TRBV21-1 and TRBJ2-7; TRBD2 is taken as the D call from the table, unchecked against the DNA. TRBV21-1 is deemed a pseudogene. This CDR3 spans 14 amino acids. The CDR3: CASSISGGPYEQYV. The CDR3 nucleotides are TGTGCCAGCAGCATTAGCGGGGGACCCTACGAGCAGTACGTC.

CDR3 sequence: CASSLFTSGGTSTEQYF. DNA for the CDR3: TGTGCCAGCAGTTTATTTACTAGCGGGGGAACATCAACCGAGCAGTACTTC. The rearrangement links TRBV27 to TRBJ2-7; 11 bases are shared with TRBD2. Germline V gene lookup returns CDR1 MNHEY and CDR2 SMNVEV (reference sequence). V gave up 1 base and J gave up 6 bases; unmatched junction bases: 11. The length of the CDR3 is 17 residues.

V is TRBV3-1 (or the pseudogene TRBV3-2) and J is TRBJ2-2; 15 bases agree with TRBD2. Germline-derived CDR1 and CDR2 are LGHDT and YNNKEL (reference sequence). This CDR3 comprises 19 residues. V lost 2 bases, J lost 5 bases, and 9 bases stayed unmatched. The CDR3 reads CASSQRTSGRARGTGELFF. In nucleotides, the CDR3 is TGTGCCAGCAGCCAAAGGACTAGCGGGAGGGCCAGGGGAACCGGGGAGCTGTTTTTT.

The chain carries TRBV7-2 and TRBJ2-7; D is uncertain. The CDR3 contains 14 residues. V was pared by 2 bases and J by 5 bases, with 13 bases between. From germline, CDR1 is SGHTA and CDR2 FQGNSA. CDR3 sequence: CASSLLNSLDEQYF. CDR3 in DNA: TGTGCCAGCAGCTTATTAAACAGCCTCGACGAGCAGTACTTC.

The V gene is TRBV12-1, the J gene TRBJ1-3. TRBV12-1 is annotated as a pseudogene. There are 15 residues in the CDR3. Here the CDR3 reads CASSAHLVLGNTIYF. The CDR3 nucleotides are TGTGCCAGCAGCGCCCATTTAGTCCTCGGAAACACCATATATTTT.

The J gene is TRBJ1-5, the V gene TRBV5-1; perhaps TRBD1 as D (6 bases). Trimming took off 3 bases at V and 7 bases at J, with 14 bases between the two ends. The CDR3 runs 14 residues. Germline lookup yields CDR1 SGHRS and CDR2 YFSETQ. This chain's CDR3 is CASSSTGVDQPQHF. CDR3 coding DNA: TGCGCCAGCAGCTCGACAGGAGTGGACCAGCCCCAGCATTTT.

The CDR3 is CASSSHMNTEAFF. The CDR3 nucleotides are TGTGCCAGCAGCTCCCACATGAACACTGAAGCTTTCTTT. This chain uses TRBV7-2 with TRBJ1-1; no definite D call. The CDR3 runs 13 residues. Trimming took off 4 bases at V and 0 bases at J, with 6 bases between the two ends. Germline V gene sequence: CDR1 SGHTA, CDR2 FQGNSA.

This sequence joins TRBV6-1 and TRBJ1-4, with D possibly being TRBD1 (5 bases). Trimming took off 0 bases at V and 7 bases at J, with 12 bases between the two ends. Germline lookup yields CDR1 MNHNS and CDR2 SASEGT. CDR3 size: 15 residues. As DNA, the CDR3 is TGTGCCAGCAGTGAAGCGGGGGGTATTGGTGAAAAACTGTTTTTT. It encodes CASSEAGGIGEKLFF.

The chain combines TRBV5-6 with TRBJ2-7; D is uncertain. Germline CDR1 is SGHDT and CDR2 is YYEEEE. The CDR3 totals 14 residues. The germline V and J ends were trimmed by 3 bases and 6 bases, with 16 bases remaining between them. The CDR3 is CASSSWRGLGEQYV. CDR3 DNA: TGTGCCAGCAGCTCCTGGCGTGGGCTCGGCGAGCAGTACGTC.

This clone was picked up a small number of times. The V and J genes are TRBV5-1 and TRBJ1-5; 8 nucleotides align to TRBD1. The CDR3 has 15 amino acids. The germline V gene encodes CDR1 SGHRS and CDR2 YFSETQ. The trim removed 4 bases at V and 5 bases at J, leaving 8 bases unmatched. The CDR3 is CASSLGGQAHQPQHF. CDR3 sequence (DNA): TGCGCCAGCAGCCTCGGGGGACAGGCTCATCAGCCCCAGCATTTT.

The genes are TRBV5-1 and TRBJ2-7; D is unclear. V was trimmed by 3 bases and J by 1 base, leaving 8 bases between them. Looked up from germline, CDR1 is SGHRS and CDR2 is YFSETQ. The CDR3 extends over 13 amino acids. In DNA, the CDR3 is TGCGCCAGCAGCTCCACGCGTTCCTACGAGCAGTACTTC. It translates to CASSSTRSYEQYF.

The CDR3 DNA is TGTGCCGCCGCCTTTCGTCAGGGGATGAACACTGAAGCTTTCTTT. Translating gives CAAAFRQGMNTEAFF. This chain links TRBV10-3 with TRBJ1-1; D possibly corresponds to TRBD1 (6 bases). Germline CDR1 is ENHRY and CDR2 is SYGVKD. The CDR3 length is 15 residues. V lost 11 bases and J lost 0, with 19 bases in between.

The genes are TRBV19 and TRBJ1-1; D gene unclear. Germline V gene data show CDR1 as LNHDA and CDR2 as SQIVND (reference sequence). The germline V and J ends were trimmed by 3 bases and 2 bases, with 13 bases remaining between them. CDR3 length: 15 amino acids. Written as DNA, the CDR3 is TGTGCCAGTAGTATGGAGGAGGCCCGAAACACTGAAGCTTTCTTT. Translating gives CASSMEEARNTEAFF.

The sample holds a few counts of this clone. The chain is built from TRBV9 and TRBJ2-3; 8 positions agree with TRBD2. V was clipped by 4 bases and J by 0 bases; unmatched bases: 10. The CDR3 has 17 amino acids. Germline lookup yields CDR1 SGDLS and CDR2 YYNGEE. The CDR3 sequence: CASSTSSGSRSTDTQYF. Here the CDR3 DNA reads TGTGCCAGCAGCACTTCTAGCGGGTCCCGGAGCACAGATACGCAGTATTTT. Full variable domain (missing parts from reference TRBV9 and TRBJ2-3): DSGVTQTPKHLITATGQRVTLRCSPRSGDLSVYWYQQSLDQGLQFLIQYYNGEERAKGNILERFSAQQFPDLHSELNLSSLELGDSALYFCASSTSSGSRSTDTQYFGPGTRLTVL.

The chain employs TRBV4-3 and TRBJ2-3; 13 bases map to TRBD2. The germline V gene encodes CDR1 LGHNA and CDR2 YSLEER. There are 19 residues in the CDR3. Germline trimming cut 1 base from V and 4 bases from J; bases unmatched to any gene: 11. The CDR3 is CASSQGLRGLAGVSDTQYF. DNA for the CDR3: TGCGCCAGCAGCCAAGGTTTGCGAGGACTAGCGGGAGTTTCAGATACGCAGTATTTT.

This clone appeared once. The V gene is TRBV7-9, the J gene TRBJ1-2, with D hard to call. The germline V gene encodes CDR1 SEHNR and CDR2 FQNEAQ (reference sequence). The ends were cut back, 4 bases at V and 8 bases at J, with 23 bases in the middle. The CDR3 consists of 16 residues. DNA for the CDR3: TGTGCCAGCAGCTCCCGCAAAATATCGGGTTCTCAAGGCTACACCTTC. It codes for CASSSRKISGSQGYTF. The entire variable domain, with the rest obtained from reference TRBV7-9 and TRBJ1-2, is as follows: DTGVSQNPRHKITKRGQNVTFRCDPISEHNRLYWYRQTLGQGPEFLTYFQNEAQLEKSRLLSDRFSAERPKGSFSTLEIQRTEQGDSAMYLCASSSRKISGSQGYTFGSGTRLTVV.